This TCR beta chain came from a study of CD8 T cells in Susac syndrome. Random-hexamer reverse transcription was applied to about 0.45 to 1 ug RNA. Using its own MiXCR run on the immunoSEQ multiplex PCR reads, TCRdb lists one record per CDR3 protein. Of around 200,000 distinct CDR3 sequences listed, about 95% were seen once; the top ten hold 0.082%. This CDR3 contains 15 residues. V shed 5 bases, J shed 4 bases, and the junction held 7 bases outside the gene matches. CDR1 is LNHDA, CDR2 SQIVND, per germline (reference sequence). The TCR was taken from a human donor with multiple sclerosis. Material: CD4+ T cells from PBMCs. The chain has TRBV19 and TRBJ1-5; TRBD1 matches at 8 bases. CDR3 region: CASSLDRDRNQPQHF. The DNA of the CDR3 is TGTGCCAGTAGTCTCGATCGGGACAGGAATCAGCCCCAGCATTTT.